Listed below are T cell receptor beta chains from one sample, sequenced in a study of PD-1 blockade in classical Hodgkin lymphoma. Clones were read by immunoSEQ multiplex PCR, and TCRdb kept only the in-frame ones, dropping some. The table lists 53,000 or so clones, roughly 80% of them singletons. Sequenced here: peripheral blood mononuclear cells (PBMCs), sampled at baseline. Every receptor here comes from a human donor with classical Hodgkin lymphoma. CDR3s include the opening cysteine and the closing phenylalanine or tryptophan. A D gene is named only where the DNA matches it firmly. Clone size is not always given. Where it is, it says once, few, many or a class for expanded clones.

j_gene	v_gene	abundance	len	d_gene	CDR3nt	CDR3aa
TRBJ2-5	TRBV6-1	-	16	TRBD2	TGTGCCAGCAGTGAAAATGCGGGCGGGGGACAAGAGACCCAGTACTTC	CASSENAGGGQETQYF
TRBJ2-7	TRBV7-2	-	14	TRBD2	TGTGCCAGCAGCTTAGTGCGGGAGGTCAACGAGCAGTACTTC	CASSLVREVNEQYF
TRBJ2-1	TRBV10-3	-	19	TRBD2	TGTGCCATCAGTGACCCGGGACTAGCGGGAGGGAGCTCCTACAATGAGCAGTTCTTC	CAISDPGLAGGSSYNEQFF
TRBJ2-1	TRBV12-5	-	14	-	TGTGCTAGTGGGCACCTTACCCTCTACAATGAGCAGTTCTTC	CASGHLTLYNEQFF
TRBJ1-2	TRBV2	few	14	-	TGTGCCAGCAGTACCTCCGGGACCGAGTATGGCTACACCTTC	CASSTSGTEYGYTF
TRBJ1-1	TRBV7-9	-	16	TRBD1	TGTGCCAGCAGCTTTCCTGGACTAGGGGGCGCAGCTGAAGCTTTCTTT	CASSFPGLGGAAEAFF
TRBJ2-1	TRBV9	once	18	TRBD2	TGTGCCAGCAGCGCACGCCGGGGACTAGCGGGAGAATACAATGAGCAGTTCTTC	CASSARRGLAGEYNEQFF
TRBJ2-3	TRBV9	-	15	-	TGTGCCAGCAGCGTAGGAACCCCTGGCACAGATACGCAGTATTTT	CASSVGTPGTDTQYF
TRBJ1-4	TRBV6-4	-	12	-	TGTGCCAGCAGTGAAGCTAATGAAAAACTGTTTTTT	CASSEANEKLFF
TRBJ1-1	TRBV7-2	-	12	-	TGTGCCAGCAGCTTATTGACGTCTGAAGCTTTCTTT	CASSLLTSEAFF
TRBJ1-1	TRBV6-5	-	13	TRBD1	TGTGCCAGCAGCAGGGACAGGAACACTGAAGCTTTCTTT	CASSRDRNTEAFF
TRBJ1-2	TRBV29-1	-	15	-	TGCAGCGTTTTCACCCCAAAAACAACATGGTATGGCTACACCTTC	CSVFTPKTTWYGYTF
TRBJ2-7	TRBV29-1	few	12	-	TGCAGCGCCATCGAGGGGACCTACGAGCAGTACTTC	CSAIEGTYEQYF
TRBJ2-5	TRBV2	-	14	TRBD2	TGTGCCAGCAGGGGACTAGCGGCCCAAGAGACCCAGTACTTC	CASRGLAAQETQYF
TRBJ2-7	TRBV5-8	-	12	-	TGTGCCAGCAGCCCGGGACACCTCGGCCCGCCATTC	CASSPGHLGPPF
TRBJ2-5	TRBV27	-	17	TRBD1	TGTGCCAGCAGTTTTTCGCGAGTGGCAGGGGGTCAAGAGACCCAGTACTTC	CASSFSRVAGGQETQYF
TRBJ2-7	TRBV19	-	14	-	TGTGCCAGTAGTTGGAAGCACGGGGCCTACGAGCAGTACTTC	CASSWKHGAYEQYF
TRBJ1-5	TRBV6-6	-	16	TRBD1	TGTGCCAGCAGTTACGCCACAGGGGTACCCAATCAGCCCCAGCATTTT	CASSYATGVPNQPQHF
TRBJ2-1	TRBV19	-	13	TRBD2	TGTGCCAGTAGTGGTCTGGCGGGGGATGAGCAGTTCTTC	CASSGLAGDEQFF
TRBJ2-5	TRBV19	-	14	-	TGTGCCAGTAGTATAGCCCTTTCCACCGGCTCCCAGTACTTC	CASSIALSTGSQYF
TRBJ1-2	TRBV2	-	14	-	TGTGCCAGCAAATATTTTGAGGAGGCGGGCGGCTACACCTTC	CASKYFEEAGGYTF
TRBJ2-1	TRBV13	few	12	-	TGTGCCAGCAGTTCGGGAGCGAATGAGCAGTTCTTC	CASSSGANEQFF
TRBJ1-6	TRBV6-5	-	12	-	TGTGCCAGCAGTAGGGATGGCTCACCCCTCCACTTT	CASSRDGSPLHF
TRBJ2-3	TRBV7-9	-	19	TRBD2	TGTGCCAGCAGCCAAGGACTAGCGGGAGGAGATTTAAGGGTAGATACGCAGTATTTT	CASSQGLAGGDLRVDTQYF
TRBJ2-1	TRBV4-3	-	15	TRBD1	TGCGCCAGCAGTCGGGACAGCGATTCAAACAATGAGCAGTTCTTC	CASSRDSDSNNEQFF
TRBJ2-7	TRBV5-1	-	14	-	TGCGCCAGCAGCTTGAATAGCCAGCAGCTCGAGCAGTACTTC	CASSLNSQQLEQYF
TRBJ2-3	TRBV15	-	14	-	TGTGCCACCAGCAGAGATTGGGGTACAGATACGCAGTATTTT	CATSRDWGTDTQYF
TRBJ2-7	TRBV2	-	12	TRBD1	TGTGCCAGCGAACAGGGGGCGGACGAGCAGTACTTC	CASEQGADEQYF
TRBJ2-7	TRBV29-1	once	15	TRBD2	TGCAGCGTCGGGGGGGAGGATGTCGGAGGTGACGAGCAGTACTTC	CSVGGEDVGGDEQYF
TRBJ2-2	TRBV19	-	15	-	TGTGCCAGTAGTATAGTGAGGGCGGCGGCCGGGGAGCTGTTTTTT	CASSIVRAAAGELFF
TRBJ1-2	TRBV14	-	15	TRBD1	TGTGCCAGCAGCGTTTTAGACAGGGCGAGGGATGGCTACACCTTC	CASSVLDRARDGYTF
TRBJ2-7	TRBV7-9	-	15	TRBD1	TGTGCCAGCAGCTTATCCGGGACAGGGTTCTACGAGCAGTACTTC	CASSLSGTGFYEQYF
TRBJ1-2	TRBV19	-	14	-	TGTGCCAGTAGTATAGGCACCCCTAACTATGGCTACACCTTC	CASSIGTPNYGYTF
TRBJ2-7	TRBV6-5	once	14	TRBD1	TGTGCCAGCAGTTACGACAGGGGAATATACGAGCAGTACTTC	CASSYDRGIYEQYF
TRBJ2-7	TRBV10-2	-	13	TRBD1	TGCGCCACCAGAGCGACAGGGGGCAACGAGCAGTACTTC	CATRATGGNEQYF
TRBJ2-3	TRBV6-6	-	16	TRBD2	TGTGCCAGCAGTTACAACCGACTAGCGAGCACAGATACGCAGTATTTT	CASSYNRLASTDTQYF
TRBJ1-2	TRBV9	-	20	-	TGTGCCAGCAGCGTAGGGGCAGGGCTGCCCTCTACCAAAGCTAACTATGGCTACACCTTC	CASSVGAGLPSTKANYGYTF
TRBJ1-1	TRBV7-3	-	16	-	TGTGCCAGCAGCAAGGGGAAGGGCGGATGGAACACTGAAGCTTTCTTT	CASSKGKGGWNTEAFF
TRBJ2-1	TRBV4-1	-	15	TRBD1	TGCGCCAGCAGCCTTGGGACAGCAACCTACAATGAGCAGTTCTTC	CASSLGTATYNEQFF
TRBJ1-2	TRBV6-5	few	16	-	TGTGCCAGCCGTTTTGGTGGGAGGGGGTCGGTCTATGGCTACACCTTC	CASRFGGRGSVYGYTF
TRBJ2-2	TRBV7-3	-	15	-	TGTGCCAGCAGCTTGGACAGCCAATACACCGGGGAGCTGTTTTTT	CASSLDSQYTGELFF
TRBJ2-5	TRBV11-3	-	15	TRBD1	TGTGCCAGCAGCCTAACTTGGACAGGGGAAGAGACCCAGTACTTC	CASSLTWTGEETQYF
TRBJ2-2	TRBV12-5	-	14	-	TGTGCTAGTGGCAGGGACGAATACGCCGGGGAGCTGTTTTTT	CASGRDEYAGELFF
TRBJ2-3	TRBV13	-	18	-	TGTGCCAGCAGCTTCCGGCACAGGCTAACACCCCACACAGATACGCAGTATTTT	CASSFRHRLTPHTDTQYF
TRBJ2-5	TRBV7-3	-	19	TRBD2	TGTGCCAGCAGCTTAGAATCGTGGGGGACTAGCGGGTACCAAGAGACCCAGTACTTC	CASSLESWGTSGYQETQYF
TRBJ1-5	TRBV10-3	-	14	-	TGTGCCATCAGTGAGTGGGTAGTCGGTCAGCCCCAGCATTTT	CAISEWVVGQPQHF
TRBJ2-7	TRBV7-2	-	12	-	TGTGCCAGCAGCCCTTCTACCTACGAGCAGTACTTC	CASSPSTYEQYF
TRBJ1-1	TRBV18	-	13	-	TGTGCCAGCTCACCAGCGGGTAGCGGTGAAGCTTTCTTT	CASSPAGSGEAFF
TRBJ2-2	TRBV10-3	-	15	-	TGTGCCATCAGTAGCGATGTGTCGGGAACCGGGGAGCTGTTTTTT	CAISSDVSGTGELFF
TRBJ2-3	TRBV6-6	-	15	-	TGTGCCAGCAGGCCACAGGGAGTTAGCACAGATACGCAGTATTTT	CASRPQGVSTDTQYF
TRBJ2-3	TRBV13	-	15	-	TGTGCCAGCAGCGGGGGCTCCCTAAACACAGATACGCAGTATTTT	CASSGGSLNTDTQYF
TRBJ1-5	TRBV6-5	-	14	-	TGTGCCAGCCAAGACCGGGCCAGCAATCAGCCCCAGCATTTT	CASQDRASNQPQHF
TRBJ2-2	TRBV27	-	14	-	TGTGCCAGCAGCGTGCGATCGTACACCGGGGAGCTGTTTTTT	CASSVRSYTGELFF
TRBJ2-1	TRBV20-1	-	10	-	TGCAGTGCTAGGCCCGCCGGGCAGTTCTTC	CSARPAGQFF
TRBJ1-5	TRBV4-1	-	17	-	TGCGCCAGCAGCCAAGATCGGGCGGAAGGGGGCAATCAGCCCCAGCATTTT	CASSQDRAEGGNQPQHF
TRBJ1-1	TRBV7-9	-	16	TRBD1	TGTGCCAGCAGCTTTTCACCACAGGGGTTCGGCACTGAAGCTTTCTTT	CASSFSPQGFGTEAFF
TRBJ2-1	TRBV7-9	few	17	TRBD2	TGTGCCAGCAGCTCCTGGACTAGCGGGAGGGATTTGGATGAGCAGTTCTTC	CASSSWTSGRDLDEQFF
TRBJ1-2	TRBV7-2	-	13	-	TGTGCCAGCGGCCTCACCAGGGATATGGGCTACACCTTC	CASGLTRDMGYTF
TRBJ2-6	TRBV4-3	-	17	-	TGCGCCAGCAGCCAGATCTCAGGGGACTCTGGGGCCAACGTCCTGACTTTC	CASSQISGDSGANVLTF
TRBJ1-3	TRBV5-1	-	13	-	TGCGCCAGCAGCTTGTATGAGAGAAACACCATATATTTT	CASSLYERNTIYF